This TCR beta chain was recorded in a study of cytomegalovirus exposure and HLA in healthy donors (dated by TCRdb to about 2017). A note on the overall study: An earlier analysis of some 600 of the donors reported about 300 Gb of sequence data and some 110 million unique TCR beta sequences obtained from around 170 million T cells. An early release that covered roughly 600 HLA-typed donors contained about 300 gigabases of sequencing data and 80 million or so unique TCR sequences. The genetic ancestry cluster associated with self-reported Caucasian donors included 81% of the roughly 380 genotyped donors. The aim of the study was to test whether cataloging public T cell receptors could identify signatures of past pathogen exposure. Using immunosequencing, the study profiled T cell repertoires from about 650 subjects and related those repertoires to cytomegalovirus serostatus. Besides the first cohort of around 700 subjects, a separate validation cohort made up of 120 different subjects was used. To predict cytomegalovirus infection status, the study brought together high-throughput TCR immunosequencing, statistical association of individual TCRs with disease status, and machine learning. A later analysis re-examined previously published TCR beta repertoires from around 670 donors and added high-resolution HLA genotyping to investigate patterns of TCR occurrence. The later analysis used no new phenotypic data to find candidate immune exposures, relying instead on TCR beta sequences and their occurrence across donors. An earlier analysis of several hundred of the donors applied high-throughput TCR beta sequencing to assess whether each TCR beta V gene segment acted as functional or pseudogenic. Alongside the repertoire data, information on donor age, sex, ethnicity and CMV serostatus was compiled. Genome-wide SNP genotypes for about 65% of the 666 donors were used in a later genetic analysis, which treated that subset as a discovery cohort. All discovery cohort repertoires had been generated on a single sequencing platform. HLA typing included class I and class II loci at four-digit resolution. The number of donors typed differed by locus, with about 629-630 for A, B, C, DRB1 and DQB1, over 500 for DQA1, over 600 for DPA1, and about 450 for DPB1. About 5 DR-DQ haplotypes were handled as single units for association and clustering, since linkage in the cohort was strong. Among 300 to 500 genotyped donors of the cohort, an average of around 250,000 unique TCR beta nucleotide sequences was sequenced per donor, of which about 18% were non-productive.

To note about this clone: Its antigen is not yet known.

Results and caveats for the whole study, not just this receptor: In the study, 164 TCR beta chains were listed as associated with cytomegalovirus. The presence/absence analyses assumed that sequencing depth was roughly uniform across donors, and that assumption may not be true. In a later analysis, HLA-associated TCR beta chains were found to be more clonally expanded and to have lower generation probabilities than equally common non-associated chains. The cohort was sequenced for TCR beta chains only, and without alpha or paired-chain data the features that could be detected were limited. When HLA alleles, especially DR and DQ, strongly co-occurred, TCR associations were difficult to assign to individual alleles. An association between a missense DCLRE1C variant and V-gene and J-gene trimming of TCR beta chains was found in a later genetic analysis and replicated in an independent cohort. In a later analysis, several top co-occurrence clusters were reported to appear linked to parvovirus B19, influenza, CMV and Epstein-Barr virus. A further reported finding was that TCR beta sequences accurately predicted the HLA-A and HLA-B alleles for most subjects in the first cohort. The sequencing pipeline was judged likely to have produced a cluster of highly shared sequence variants as a technical artifact. Because counts were too low, about 17 rarely observed V segments, including chromosome 9 orphons, were excluded from the earlier analysis of under 650 of the donors. HLA typing was unavailable for some donors at each locus, so association tests used only the typed subset. A later analysis found that most CMV-associated TCR beta chains appeared HLA-restricted, with HLA associations seemingly driven largely by CMV exposure. According to a later analysis, TCR association rates differed among HLA loci, with DRB1 alleles showing the most associated TCRs and HLA-C alleles showing the fewest. The only immune exposure information available for the cohort was CMV serostatus. In an earlier analysis of around 600 of the donors, most TCR beta V segments were observed in productive rearrangements about 87% or about 30% of the time, broadly matching IMGT annotations. In a later genetic analysis, fewer N-insertions in productive TCRs were reported among donors in an Asian-associated ancestry cluster than the 666-donor mean. Correlated functional status among segregating V segments might reflect linkage disequilibrium, but an unknown experimental factor could not be ruled out. Three of the identified cytomegalovirus-associated TCR beta chains were confirmed in vitro to be specific for cytomegalovirus antigens. In both the original and validation cohorts, the classifier was reported to diagnose cytomegalovirus status with high specificity and sensitivity. While some public TCRs were present in many individuals, most TCR sequences turned up only very rarely across donors. It was suggested by the authors that the approach could potentially be generalized to other disease states and immunological phenotypes. A later analysis associated about 17,000 TCR beta sequences with specific HLA alleles at a false discovery rate of 0.05.

The cohort comprised fewer than 750 healthy bone marrow donors. All cohort members were sampled while nominally healthy, although unrecorded immune exposures were likely present. The donor tested CMV seropositive, placing the donor among the 290 or so seropositive members of the cohort. A peripheral blood sample was collected from each donor, and TCR beta sequencing was performed on peripheral blood mononuclear cells. Genomic DNA was extracted from the blood cell samples with the Qiagen DNeasy Blood Extraction Kit. The library came from the immunoSEQ multiplex PCR assay. A mixture of 60 forward primers for TCR Vbeta segments and 13 reverse primers for TCR Jbeta segments was used in the multiplex PCR. The CDR3 region of rearranged TCR beta genes was amplified from genomic DNA by a multiplex PCR assay. The Illumina HiSeq System was used to sequence the amplified TCR beta libraries as 87-base-pair reads. In the paper's pipeline: A later analysis tallied roughly 78 million unique TCR beta chains across the 600 to 700 repertoires, and about 10 million of those chains were shared by two or more donors. A nearest-neighbor algorithm error-corrected the raw reads and collapsed the reads into unique sequences, merging closely related sequences to remove PCR and sequencing errors. Alignment of CDR3 sequences to IMGT reference sequences was used to assign V, D and J gene segments. For a sequence to be retained, a match of at least six nucleotides to both a V gene segment and a J gene segment was required. Rearrangements were classified as productive when the CDR3 lacked stop codons and remained in frame with V and J, and all other rearrangements were classified as non-productive. CDR3 was defined by IMGT convention, running from the second conserved V-encoded cysteine to the conserved J-encoded phenylalanine. In an earlier analysis of 500 to 650 of the donors, sequences lacking an unambiguous match to a single V gene segment were excluded. In an earlier analysis of a few hundred of the donors, a V segment was called functional when productive rearrangements were above 56.7%, and segregating when the standard deviation between donors exceeded 5%. A statistical classification framework was developed to diagnose cytomegalovirus status using the catalog of TCR beta chain sequences. In a later analysis, TCR nucleotide sequences were compared against IMGT/GENE-DB human TR gene sequences so that V and J genes could be assigned. In a later analysis, CDR3 sequences and most-parsimonious VDJ recombination scenarios were assigned using the TCRdist pipeline. In a later analysis, each TCR beta chain was defined by its CDR3 amino acid sequence together with its V-gene family, and reads without a unique V-gene family were excluded. To address suspected cross-contamination and a sequencing artifact, a later analysis removed approximately 600 highly shared, low-generation-probability nucleotide sequences. For each public chain, a later analysis derived a clonal expansion index from normalized ranks of inferred template counts within each repertoire. A later analysis computed generation probabilities with a VDJ recombination model fitted to out-of-frame rearrangements, and checked the results against IGoR. A later analysis scored TCR-TCR, TCR-HLA and TCR-CMV co-occurrence with hypergeometric tests, applying a repertoire-size bias correction to TCR pairs. A later analysis estimated false discovery rates by permuting HLA or CMV assignments 20 times. In a later analysis, co-occurring TCRs were grouped using DBSCAN, with TCRdist sequence similarity added in when clustering inside HLA-allele-positive subsets. Repertoires with fewer than 30,000 or more than 120,000 public chains, plus five repertoires with anomalous nucleotide sharing, were excluded from co-occurrence clustering. In its TCRdb copy, this immuneACCESS table keeps in-frame sequences only and misses some clones. Where compared with another copy, unresolved V genes explain less than half of these, and the others have no known cause. V, J and clone size derive from that table, while D and trimming were established from the DNA sequence. The sample table holds some 51,000 clones. Of the sample, around 9% is held by the ten largest clones.

The clonotype originates from a man over 45 in good health and CMV-seropositive. Sequenced: PBMCs.

The bases are TGCAGCGTTTCCACAGGGGGCCAAGAGACCCAGTACTTC. This yields the protein CSVSTGGQETQYF. The V gene is TRBV29-1 and the J gene is TRBJ2-5; 8 bases in the middle match TRBD1. The CDR3 covers 13 residues, taking in both the cysteine and the phenylalanine. Solely the CDR3 DNA is kept, with 39 bases framed from the first base. The germline V gene provides CDR1 SQVTM and CDR2 ANQGSEA. V ends up 5 bases short and J 1 base short, with an unmatched junction base count of 3. Joined to the reference TRBV29-1 and TRBJ2-5 proteins, this CDR3 gives the full variable domain: SAVISQKPSRDICQRGTSLTIQCQVDSQVTMMFWYRQQPGQSLTLIATANQGSEATYESGFVIDKFPISRPNLTFSTLTVSNMSPEDSSIYLCSVSTGGQETQYFGPGTRLLVL.